Below are 27 T cell receptor beta chains sequenced from a single sample in a study of immune evolution from preneoplasia to lung adenocarcinoma. Generated by immunoSEQ multiplex PCR, the TCRdb table keeps only in-frame clones and is missing some. In the table there are some 5,000 clones, around 81% of which are singletons. The sample was FFPE adjacent normal lung tissue. The receptors were sampled from a donor of 70 years or more with lung adenocarcinoma.

The J gene is TRBJ1-1, the V gene TRBV2, with D unresolved. This CDR3 region has 14 residues. Trimming took off 7 bases at V and 3 bases at J, with 15 bases between the two ends. From germline, CDR1 is SNHLY and CDR2 FYNNEI. The CDR3 sequence is CASTNGRGDTEAFF. The CDR3 DNA reads as TGTGCCAGCACTAACGGGCGCGGTGACACTGAAGCTTTCTTT. Full variable domain (missing parts from reference TRBV2 and TRBJ1-1): EPEVTQTPSHQVTQMGQEVILRCVPISNHLYFYWYRQILGQKVEFLVSFYNNEISEKSEIFDDQFSVERPDGSNFTLKIRSTKLEDSAMYFCASTNGRGDTEAFFGQGTRLTVV.

CDR3 protein: CASSQNMDPQETQYF. CDR3 in DNA: TGTGCCAGCAGCCAGAACATGGACCCTCAAGAGACCCAGTACTTC. The chain couples TRBV6-4 to TRBJ2-5; D is unresolved. CDR3 length equals 15 residues. Germline V gene lookup returns CDR1 MRHNA and CDR2 SNTAGT. The V end lost 6 bases, the J end lost 2 bases, and 16 bases lay between the germline ends.

The V gene is TRBV15, the J gene TRBJ2-4; D is ambiguous. With 3 bases removed from V and 10 bases from J, the gap between germline ends came to 7 bases. The CDR3 loop spans 11 amino acids. Germline assignment: CDR1 LNHNV and CDR2 YYDKDF (reference sequence). The CDR3 bases are TGTGCCACCAGCAGCCCGACAATTCAGTACTTC. Its protein is CATSSPTIQYF.

The V and J genes are TRBV9 and TRBJ2-7; 7 bases fit TRBD2. The CDR3 extends over 15 amino acids. Losses at the gene ends were 0 bases for V and 5 bases for J; bases not matched to a gene: 8. The germline V gene has CDR1 SGDLS and CDR2 YYNGEE. This chain's CDR3 is CASSVGASGSDEQYF. The CDR3 DNA is TGTGCCAGCAGCGTAGGGGCTAGCGGCTCGGACGAGCAGTACTTC.

This clone is a singleton in its sample. The chain combines TRBV28 with TRBJ1-2; D is undetermined. Germline V lookup: CDR1 MDHEN, CDR2 SYDVKM. CDR3 length equals 12 residues. Trimming stripped 3 bases from V and 4 bases from J, with 6 bases between. As DNA, the CDR3 is TGTGCCAGCAGTTTGGCAAGCTATGGCTACACCTTC. Translating gives CASSLASYGYTF.

The rearrangement uses TRBV29-1 and TRBJ1-2; D gene uncertain. Trimming stripped 3 bases from V and 6 bases from J, with 11 bases between. The CDR3 covers 12 residues. Germline CDR1 is SQVTM and CDR2 is ANQGSEA. In DNA form, the CDR3 reads TGCAGCGTTGAGGGGAGAAATAATGGCTACACCTTC. It codes for CSVEGRNNGYTF.

V is TRBV5-1 and J is TRBJ2-1, with unresolved D. V was cut by 2 bases and J by 5 bases, with 11 bases left in between. CDR1 and CDR2 from the germline V gene are SGHRS and YFSETQ. This CDR3 region has 14 residues. The CDR3: CASSFITVNNEQFF. CDR3 DNA sequence: TGCGCCAGCAGCTTTATAACAGTAAACAATGAGCAGTTCTTC.

The chain couples TRBV30 to TRBJ2-3, with D unclear. Germline CDR1 GTSNPN, CDR2 SVGIG (reference sequence). The CDR3 has 15 residues. Trimming shortened V by 0 bases and J by 2 bases, and 12 bases separated the two germline ends. The CDR3 reads CAWSVKGRYTDTQYF. The CDR3 nucleotides are TGTGCCTGGAGTGTAAAAGGCCGCTACACAGATACGCAGTATTTT.

The V gene is TRBV25-1, the J gene TRBJ1-4, with 10 bases identical to TRBD1. CDR1 and CDR2 from the germline V gene are MGHDK and SYGVNS. The CDR3 loop spans 16 amino acids. Trimming took 4 bases from V and 4 from J; bases not matched to a gene: 6. CDR3 sequence (DNA): TGTGCCAGCAGTGCCGACAGGGGGCCGGGTAATGAAAAACTGTTTTTT. Protein: CASSADRGPGNEKLFF.

This chain connects TRBV2 to TRBJ2-1; D possibly corresponds to TRBD1 (5 bases). Germline V gene sequence: CDR1 SNHLY, CDR2 FYNNEI. V gave up 4 bases and J gave up 7 bases, with 17 bases separating them. The CDR3 has 15 residues. The CDR3 region is CASSVDSNPGNEQFF. In nucleotides, the CDR3 is TGTGCCAGCAGTGTTGACAGCAACCCAGGTAATGAGCAGTTCTTC.

The V gene is TRBV13, the J gene TRBJ2-7; 9 bases match TRBD2. J was trimmed by 6 bases and V by 1 base; bases with no gene match: 4. Germline CDR1 reads PRHDT; CDR2 reads FYEKMQ (reference sequence). The CDR3 has 14 residues. CDR3 bases: TGTGCCAGCAGCTTAGCGACTAGCGGAGGCGAGCAGTACTTC. It codes for CASSLATSGGEQYF.

This chain uses TRBV7-2 with TRBJ2-7; 7 positions agree with TRBD1. The CDR3 contains 12 residues. V lost 5 bases, J lost 6 bases, and 4 bases stayed unmatched. Germline-derived CDR1 and CDR2 are SGHTA and FQGNSA. CDR3 sequence reads: CASSRQGSEQYF. The CDR3 nucleotides are TGTGCCAGCAGCCGACAGGGCAGCGAGCAGTACTTC.

This clone is labeled large. The chain employs TRBV7-9 and TRBJ1-4; D perhaps matches TRBD1 (5 bases). V was trimmed by 1 base and J by 8 bases, leaving 11 bases between them. The germline gives CDR1 SEHNR, CDR2 FQNEAQ (reference sequence). The CDR3 has 14 residues. Here the CDR3 reads CASSLVGTSEKLFF. CDR3 sequence (DNA): TGTGCCAGCAGCTTAGTAGGGACCTCGGAAAAACTGTTTTTT. The whole variable domain, remainder taken from reference TRBV7-9 and TRBJ1-4, is DTGVSQNPRHKITKRGQNVTFRCDPISEHNRLYWYRQTLGQGPEFLTYFQNEAQLEKSRLLSDRFSAERPKGSFSTLEIQRTEQGDSAMYLCASSLVGTSEKLFFGSGTQLSVL.

Judged by abundance, this clone is large. The V and J genes are TRBV6-1 and TRBJ2-7; 8 nucleotides match TRBD1. This CDR3 region has 14 residues. The V segment lost 5 bases and the J segment 3 bases; nucleotides outside the gene matches: 6. Germline CDR1 reads MNHNS; CDR2 reads SASEGT. CDR3 sequence: CASSFRQGNYEQYF. For the CDR3, the DNA is TGTGCCAGCAGTTTCCGACAGGGGAACTACGAGCAGTACTTC.

The chain couples TRBV5-4 to TRBJ2-1; possible D gene TRBD1, 6 bases. There are 15 residues in the CDR3. The V end was cut by 4 bases, the J end by 3 bases, with 14 bases between. The germline V gene encodes CDR1 SGHNT and CDR2 YYREEE (reference sequence). Here the CDR3 reads CASSPGGQSYNEQFF. The CDR3 nucleotides are TGTGCCAGCAGCCCAGGCGGACAGAGCTACAATGAGCAGTTCTTC.

This clone appeared a few times. V is TRBV27 and J is TRBJ1-1, with TRBD1 identical over 9 bases. The CDR3 has 15 amino acids. Per germline, CDR1 MNHEY and CDR2 SMNVEV (reference sequence). The V segment lost 5 bases and the J segment 0 bases; nucleotides outside the gene matches: 4. The CDR3 nucleotides are TGTGCCAGCAGTCGGTGGGACAGGGTGAACACTGAAGCTTTCTTT. It codes for CASSRWDRVNTEAFF.

This clone was seen a single time. This chain uses TRBV29-1 with TRBJ1-4; 8 bases line up with TRBD1. CDR1 and CDR2 (germline): SQVTM, ANQGSEA. The V segment lost 4 bases and the J segment 6 bases; nucleotides outside the gene matches: 4. The CDR3 is 13 amino acids. The chain's CDR3 is CSVGDRLDEKLFF. In nucleotides, the CDR3 is TGCAGCGTTGGGGACAGGTTGGATGAAAAACTGTTTTTT. The whole variable domain, filled in from reference TRBV29-1 and TRBJ1-4, reads SAVISQKPSRDICQRGTSLTIQCQVDSQVTMMFWYRQQPGQSLTLIATANQGSEATYESGFVIDKFPISRPNLTFSTLTVSNMSPEDSSIYLCSVGDRLDEKLFFGSGTQLSVL.

This CDR3 reads CASSVESGIGEAFF. In nucleotides, the CDR3 is TGTGCCAGCAGCGTAGAATCGGGGATCGGTGAAGCTTTCTTT. This chain connects TRBV9 to TRBJ1-1; unclear D gene. The V end was cut by 0 bases, the J end by 7 bases, with 13 bases between. The CDR3 is 14 residues long. Germline V gene data show CDR1 as SGDLS and CDR2 as YYNGEE.

This clone was seen only once. The V gene is TRBV6-5, the J gene TRBJ1-2, with D unresolved. V was trimmed by 0 bases and J by 1 base, leaving 9 bases between them. The CDR3 has 15 residues. Germline CDR1 and CDR2: MNHEY and SVGAGI. The DNA of the CDR3 is TGTGCCAGCAGTTACTCAGGCACAGATAACTATGGCTACACCTTC. It codes for CASSYSGTDNYGYTF.

The chain has TRBV6-6 and TRBJ2-2; 9 bases line up with TRBD2. Looked up from germline, CDR1 is MNHNY and CDR2 is SVGAGI (reference sequence). This CDR3 contains 15 residues. J was trimmed by 10 bases and V by 7 bases; bases with no gene match: 13. The CDR3 sequence is CASNERRGGLVELFF. The CDR3 DNA reads TGTGCCAGCAACGAACGGCGGGGGGGTCTGGTGGAGCTGTTTTTT.

The table lists this clone with a few counts. The rearrangement links TRBV11-2 to TRBJ1-2; TRBD1 agrees at 7 bases. This CDR3 is built from 13 residues. Trimming removed 1 base from V and 4 bases from J; junction bases left unmatched: 0. Germline CDR1 SGHAT, CDR2 FQNNGV. CDR3 in amino acids: CASSLGTGYGYTF. CDR3 nucleotide sequence: TGTGCCAGCAGCTTAGGGACAGGCTATGGCTACACCTTC.

The CDR3 protein is CASSAYGTGNYGYTF. The CDR3 DNA sequence: TGTGCCAGCAGTGCTTATGGGACAGGGAACTATGGCTACACCTTC. The chain links TRBV6-4 to TRBJ1-2, with TRBD1 matching over 9 bases. CDR1 is MRHNA and CDR2 is SNTAGT in the germline V gene. With V trimmed by 4 bases and J by 2 bases, 5 bases remained unmatched. CDR3 length: 15 residues.

This clone occurred a few times. V and J are TRBV30 and TRBJ1-5; D might be TRBD1 (5 bases). V lost 2 bases to trimming and J lost 1 base, with 12 bases between them. Germline loops: CDR1 GTSNPN, CDR2 SVGIG (reference sequence). There are 15 residues in the CDR3. CDR3 sequence reads: CAWSKTGASNQPQHF. The CDR3 DNA reads as TGTGCCTGGAGTAAAACAGGAGCGAGCAATCAGCCCCAGCATTTT.

This chain links TRBV7-8 with TRBJ1-1, with a tentative D call TRBD1 (5 bases). CDR1 is SGHVS, CDR2 FQNEAQ, per germline. The CDR3 extends over 13 amino acids. Trimming removed 3 bases from V and 8 bases from J, with 13 bases in between. CDR3: CASSLGPGDEAFF. The CDR3 bases are TGTGCCAGCAGCTTGGGACCCGGAGACGAAGCTTTCTTT.

The rearrangement uses TRBV11-3 and TRBJ1-1; the D is unclear. The CDR3 consists of 12 residues. V lost 3 bases and J lost 4, with 6 bases in between. CDR1 and CDR2 from the germline V gene are SGHNT and YENEEA. CDR3 sequence: CASSFWSTEAFF. In nucleotides, the CDR3 is TGTGCCAGCAGCTTCTGGAGCACTGAAGCTTTCTTT.

The rearrangement uses TRBV9 and TRBJ2-2; D ambiguous. Trimming stripped 0 bases from V and 1 base from J, with 7 bases between. CDR3 length: 15 amino acids. The V gene's germline CDR1 is SGDLS and CDR2 YYNGEE. The CDR3 loop reads CASSVVWKNTGELFF. CDR3 nucleotide sequence: TGTGCCAGCAGCGTAGTATGGAAGAACACCGGGGAGCTGTTTTTT.

The CDR3 is CASSTGTVLISYEQYF. CDR3 nucleotide sequence: TGTGCCAGCAGCACCGGGACAGTCCTAATATCCTACGAGCAGTACTTC. This sequence joins TRBV2 and TRBJ2-7; TRBD1 matches 7 bases. V lost 6 bases, J lost 1 base, and 12 bases stayed unmatched. The CDR3 consists of 16 residues. Germline CDR1 is SNHLY and CDR2 is FYNNEI.